This TCR beta chain is from a study of blood T cell repertoires in COVID-19. Study at large: Italy, Spain and the United States were the sources of the convalescent and acute COVID-19 samples.

How the authors handled the data: For nucleated cells, counts were estimated from reference gene primer amplification. Using immunoSEQ multiplex PCR, the repertoire was profiled, and TCRdb retains in-frame clones only, with some absent. V and J calls plus clone size are reproduced from that table; the DNA served to infer D and trimming. The table lists 250,000 or so clones, around 84% of them singletons. This CDR3 region has 18 residues. Trimming removed 3 bases from V and 0 bases from J; junction bases left unmatched: 7. Germline lookup yields CDR1 LNHDA and CDR2 SQIVND (reference sequence). The gene calls are TRBV19 and TRBJ2-3; TRBD2 aligns across 12 bases. The sample taken for sequencing was peripheral blood. The receptor comes from a man aged 40-49 years who had recovered from COVID-19. The DNA of the CDR3 is TGTGCCAGTAGTATCGGCCTAGCGGGGGGGCGGAGCACAGATACGCAGTATTTT. Amino acid sequence: CASSIGLAGGRSTDTQYF.